This is a list of T cell receptor beta chains from one sample in a study of T cell responses to AZD1222 COVID-19 vaccine. Profiled with immunoSEQ multiplex PCR; TCRdb holds only in-frame clones, not every one. Of 100,000 to 150,000 clones listed, around 90% are singletons. Sample: peripheral blood, taken on day 0 of AZD1222 vaccination. The source is an adult in good health. Each CDR3 is given with its conserved first and last residue. A D gene is named only where the DNA matches it firmly. Size is stated for part of the rows, as once, few or many counts, or as a class when the clone is expanded.

size: once
V: TRBV18
J: TRBJ1-5
D: NA
DNA: TGTGCCAGCTCACCGAACGGCGGGGGCGATCAGCCCCAGCATTTT
CDR3: CASSPNGGGDQPQHF

size: NA
V: TRBV10-1
J: TRBJ2-1
D: NA
DNA: TGCGCCAGTAGCGAGGTCCATGAGCAGTTCTTC
CDR3: CASSEVHEQFF

size: NA
V: TRBV7-9
J: TRBJ1-2
D: NA
DNA: TGTGCCAGCAGCCGGGACACCTATGGCTACACCTTC
CDR3: CASSRDTYGYTF

size: NA
V: TRBV11-2
J: TRBJ1-3
D: NA
DNA: TGTGCCAGCAGCCGTAGCCTTTGGGAAGGGACTGGAAACACCATATATTTT
CDR3: CASSRSLWEGTGNTIYF

size: NA
V: TRBV7-9
J: TRBJ1-5
D: NA
DNA: TGTGCCAGCAGCTTAGGGGGGCTGGGCAATCAGCCCCAGCATTTT
CDR3: CASSLGGLGNQPQHF

size: NA
V: TRBV20-1
J: TRBJ2-3
D: TRBD2
DNA: TGCAGTGCCTCGGGGGGGGTGCAGTATTTT
CDR3: CSASGGVQYF

size: once
V: TRBV5-1
J: TRBJ2-3
D: TRBD1
DNA: TGCGCCAGCAGCCCCGACAGGGACGGGGATACGCAGTATTTT
CDR3: CASSPDRDGDTQYF

size: NA
V: TRBV4-2
J: TRBJ1-2
D: NA
DNA: TGTGCCAGCAGCCAAGAACAGGGTTTACACTACACCTTC
CDR3: CASSQEQGLHYTF

size: NA
V: TRBV6-2/TRBV6-3
J: TRBJ1-3
D: NA
DNA: TGTGCCAGCAGTTCCGCTTCACCTGGAAACACCATATATTTT
CDR3: CASSSASPGNTIYF

size: NA
V: TRBV27
J: TRBJ1-1
D: NA
DNA: TGTGCCAGCAGTTTAACGCGGGGAGGGGACACTGAAGCTTTCTTT
CDR3: CASSLTRGGDTEAFF

size: once
V: TRBV6-6
J: TRBJ2-7
D: TRBD1
DNA: TGTGCCAGCAGCCAAAGTGACAGGGGGCGAATATACGAGCAGTACTTC
CDR3: CASSQSDRGRIYEQYF

size: NA
V: TRBV7-6
J: TRBJ2-1
D: TRBD2
DNA: TGTGCCAGCAGCTTAACGCGGGGGGGATCGGGCAATGAGCAGTTCTTC
CDR3: CASSLTRGGSGNEQFF

size: NA
V: TRBV5-6
J: TRBJ2-5
D: NA
DNA: TGTGCCAGCAGCTTAAGAGAGACCCAGTACTTC
CDR3: CASSLRETQYF

size: NA
V: TRBV19
J: TRBJ2-2
D: NA
DNA: TGTGCCAGTAGTAACAGGGCGAACACCGGGGAGCTGTTTTTT
CDR3: CASSNRANTGELFF

size: NA
V: TRBV3-1/TRBV3-2
J: TRBJ1-1
D: NA
DNA: TGTGCCAGCAGCCAACCAAAGGGTACTGAAGCTTTCTTT
CDR3: CASSQPKGTEAFF

size: NA
V: TRBV29-1
J: TRBJ1-2
D: NA
DNA: TGCAGCGCTGATGGCTACACCTTC
CDR3: CSADGYTF

size: NA
V: TRBV6-2/TRBV6-3
J: TRBJ1-1
D: NA
DNA: TGTGCCAGCAGTTTCGGGGGGGGATCTGAAGCTTTCTTT
CDR3: CASSFGGGSEAFF

size: NA
V: TRBV6-5
J: TRBJ2-2
D: NA
DNA: TGTGCCAGCAGTTTATCCGTCGCCGGGGAGCTGTTTTTT
CDR3: CASSLSVAGELFF

size: NA
V: TRBV24-1
J: TRBJ2-3
D: NA
DNA: TGTGCCACCAGTGACCCCGGGGAGACAGATACGCAGTATTTT
CDR3: CATSDPGETDTQYF

size: NA
V: TRBV6-5
J: TRBJ1-5
D: NA
DNA: TGTGCCAGCAGTTATGCGTATGAGACGCCCCAGCATTTT
CDR3: CASSYAYETPQHF

size: NA
V: TRBV5-1
J: TRBJ1-4
D: NA
DNA: TGCGCCAGCAGCTCGGGGCCTAAGAATGAAAAACTGTTTTTT
CDR3: CASSSGPKNEKLFF

size: NA
V: TRBV2
J: TRBJ1-5
D: NA
DNA: TGTGCCAGCATGGCGGCTGACCCTGATCAGCCCCAGCATTTT
CDR3: CASMAADPDQPQHF

size: NA
V: TRBV12-3/TRBV12-4
J: TRBJ2-2
D: NA
DNA: TGTGCCAGCAGCCGGGAACTTACCGGGGAGCTGTTTTTT
CDR3: CASSRELTGELFF

size: NA
V: TRBV19
J: TRBJ1-3
D: NA
DNA: TGTGCCAGTAATTCGGGAGGGCCCCTTGGAAACACCATATATTTT
CDR3: CASNSGGPLGNTIYF

size: NA
V: TRBV11-2
J: TRBJ1-2
D: NA
DNA: TGTGCCAGCACCCAGTGGGGGACAAACGATGGGAATGGCTACACCTTC
CDR3: CASTQWGTNDGNGYTF

size: NA
V: TRBV18
J: TRBJ2-7
D: TRBD1
DNA: TGTGCCAGCTCACCGGGACAGGGGGACGAGCAGTACTTC
CDR3: CASSPGQGDEQYF